Each of the 5 T cell receptor beta chains below was sequenced from the same sample in a study of T cells expressing NK-cell markers. TCRdb reprocessed the 5' RACE reads, with one entry per CDR3 protein and no DNA. The table for this sample gives 25,000 to 35,000 distinct CDR3 sequences. Sequencing was performed on blood T cells: a sorted CD56 or NKG2C T cell subset, CD4+ or CD8+ T cells, or bulk PBMC T cells (not recorded which). The receptors were sampled from a woman between 18 and 70 years old in good health.

The V gene is TRBV20-1, the J gene TRBJ2-7; TCRdb calls TRBD2, which cannot be checked without DNA. The germline V gene has CDR1 DFQATT and CDR2 SNEGSKA (reference sequence). This CDR3 region has 14 residues. CDR3 protein: CSAKGSGTNYEQYF.

This chain connects TRBV27 to TRBJ1-1. Germline CDR1 MNHEY, CDR2 SMNVEV (reference sequence). There are 13 residues in the CDR3. The CDR3 sequence is CASSFSSIAEAFF.

The chain recombines TRBV5-1 with TRBJ2-7; with no DNA, the TCRdb D assignment of TRBD1 cannot be verified. Germline lookup yields CDR1 SGHRS and CDR2 YFSETQ. The length of the CDR3 is 16 residues. CDR3: CASSPNTGDPTYEQYF.

The rearrangement links TRBV6-2 or TRBV6-3 to TRBJ2-3; as DNA is missing, the TRBD2 call by TCRdb cannot be tested. Germline loops: CDR1 MNHEY, CDR2 SVGEGT. This CDR3 region has 14 residues. The CDR3 here is CASSATRGTDTQYF.

The chain couples TRBV7-9 to TRBJ1-6; with no DNA, the TCRdb D assignment of TRBD1 cannot be verified. This CDR3 is built from 12 residues. The germline V gene encodes CDR1 SEHNR and CDR2 FQNEAQ (reference sequence). CDR3 region: CAGGHYNSPLHF.